One and the same sample provided the 5 T cell receptor beta chains below, sequenced in a study of T cell changes during pregnancy in multiple sclerosis. Clones were read by immunoSEQ multiplex PCR, and TCRdb kept only the in-frame ones, dropping some. The sample records around 100,000 clones, about 93% being singletons. Material: peripheral blood, obtained in the third trimester of pregnancy. Source of these receptors: a female donor with multiple sclerosis, enrolled in a pregnancy study.

The chain employs TRBV28 and TRBJ2-5; 8 bases agree with TRBD1. V shed 9 bases and J 2 bases; nucleotides not matched to a gene: 5. The CDR3 has 13 residues. Germline V gene sequence: CDR1 MDHEN, CDR2 SYDVKM. The CDR3 DNA sequence: TGTGCCAGTACAACAGGGGGGCAAGAGACCCAGTACTTC. Residues: CASTTGGQETQYF.

V is TRBV9 and J is TRBJ2-1; 12 bases align to TRBD2. The germline V gene encodes CDR1 SGDLS and CDR2 YYNGEE. The CDR3 has 15 amino acids. The J segment lost 9 bases and the V segment lost 3 bases, leaving 7 bases of the junction unmatched. The CDR3 DNA follows: TGTGCCAGCAGCGATCTAGCGGGGGGGCCCAGTGAGCAGTTCTTC. Translating gives CASSDLAGGPSEQFF.

This clone was counted a few times. This chain links TRBV28 with TRBJ2-1; TRBD2 matches at 15 bases. Germline V CDR1 and CDR2: MDHEN, SYDVKM. Trimming at V came to 7 bases and at J to 8 bases, leaving 9 bases not matched to a gene. This CDR3 is built from 16 residues. For the CDR3, the DNA is TGTGCCAGCACCCCAAGGGGACTAGCGGGAGGCCATGAGCAGTTCTTC. This translates into CASTPRGLAGGHEQFF.

A remark on this clone: Other DNA sequences in the sample encode the same CDR3. The V gene is TRBV5-1, the J gene TRBJ2-7, with a weak D call TRBD1 (6 bases). This CDR3 has 14 residues. V was shortened by 3 bases and J by 2 bases, with 12 bases between the two germline ends. Germline V gene data show CDR1 as SGHRS and CDR2 as YFSETQ. In nucleotides, the CDR3 is TGCGCCAGCAGCTCGGGCACAGGGACCTACGAGCAGTACTTC. This translates into CASSSGTGTYEQYF.

The chain joins TRBV28 to TRBJ1-1; 9 bases match TRBD1. Germline V CDR1 and CDR2: MDHEN, SYDVKM. Trimming cost V 5 bases and J 0 bases; bases outside gene matches: 1. CDR3 length equals 14 residues. The CDR3 here is CASSRDRVNTEAFF. The DNA of the CDR3 is TGTGCCAGCAGTCGGGACAGGGTGAACACTGAAGCTTTCTTT.